Sequencing of this T cell receptor (beta chain) was carried out in a study of Graves' ophthalmopathy and Graves' hyperthyroidism. This clonotype showed up many times. The sequenced template was RNA, covering the TCR beta CDR3 region. Second-round multiplex PCR came after first-round RT-PCR with HTBI primers. TCRdb called the multiplex PCR reads again in MiXCR, with one record for every CDR3 protein. The sample holds about 700,000 distinct CDR3 sequences, around 40% seen once. Sample: peripheral blood. This clonotype was obtained from an adult man with Graves' ophthalmopathy.

As DNA, the CDR3 is TGTGCCAGCAGCTTAGCAATCGGGACTAGCGGGAGCAACGAGCAGTACTTC. This translates into CASSLAIGTSGSNEQYF. The genes are TRBV7-2 and TRBJ2-7; 14 bases agree with TRBD2. The germline CDR1 and CDR2 sequences are SGHTA and FQGNSA. V lost 0 bases and J lost 5; bases outside the gene matches: 6. The CDR3 has 17 amino acids.